This T cell receptor (beta chain) comes out of a study of Graves' ophthalmopathy and Graves' hyperthyroidism. Study at large: By definition, stable hyperthyroidism involved no ophthalmopathy within 18 months of follow-up.

Germline assignment: CDR1 DFQATT and CDR2 SNEGSKA (reference sequence). The CDR3 covers 12 residues. V was shortened by 6 bases and J by 3 bases, with 11 bases between the two germline ends. This clonotype was counted many times. Its cognate antigen is unknown. Researchers took RNA transcripts and amplified TCR beta CDR3 regions from them. HTBI-primed first-round RT-PCR preceded second-round multiplex PCR. Each CDR3 protein is one row after TCRdb ran MiXCR on the multiplex PCR reads. The sample shows about 1.2 million distinct CDR3 sequences, about 38% of them seen only once. Study results and caveats: Most expanded thyroid clonotypes above 0.001 frequency also appeared in blood.

The sequence was collected from an adult man with Graves' hyperthyroidism. The rearrangement joins TRBV20-1 to TRBJ1-2, with no clear D. The sequenced material came from peripheral blood or thyroid tissue (not recorded which). As DNA, the CDR3 is TGCAGTGCGCTTACGGCGGACTATGGCTACACCTTC. Protein sequence: CSALTADYGYTF.